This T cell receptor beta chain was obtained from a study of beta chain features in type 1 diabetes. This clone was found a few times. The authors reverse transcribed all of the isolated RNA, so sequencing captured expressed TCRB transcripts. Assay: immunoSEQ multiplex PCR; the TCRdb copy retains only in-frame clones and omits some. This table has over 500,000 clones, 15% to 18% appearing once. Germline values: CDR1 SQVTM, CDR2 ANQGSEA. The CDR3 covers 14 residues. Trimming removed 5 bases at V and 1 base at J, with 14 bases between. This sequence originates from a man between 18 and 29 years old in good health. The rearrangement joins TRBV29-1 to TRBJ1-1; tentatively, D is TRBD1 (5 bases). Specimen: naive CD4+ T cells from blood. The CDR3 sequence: CSVTGPGSNTEAFF. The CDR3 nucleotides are TGCAGCGTTACCGGGCCAGGGTCGAACACTGAAGCTTTCTTT.